Below, 20 T cell receptor beta chains from the same sample are listed, as sequenced in a study of PD-L1 blockade in urothelial cancer. Libraries were prepared by immunoSEQ multiplex PCR; TCRdb keeps only in-frame clonotypes and omits some of them. Among 100,000 to 150,000 clones listed, about 82% were seen once. As to time point: peripheral blood 6 weeks after treatment start. Sequencing was performed on PBMCs, taken around atezolizumab (anti-PD-L1) treatment. These TCRs come from a man in his fifties with urothelial cancer.

The chain has TRBV27 and TRBJ2-3; weak D call: TRBD1 (5 bases). In germline, CDR1 is MNHEY, CDR2 SMNVEV (reference sequence). The CDR3 sequence is 14 residues long. Trimming cost V 3 bases and J 5 bases, with 12 bases left between them. CDR3 sequence (DNA): TGTGCCAGCAGTTTTAATAGTAGGGGAGATACGCAGTATTTT. Translation: CASSFNSRGDTQYF.

V gene TRBV19 combines with J gene TRBJ1-4, with TRBD1 matching over 7 bases. The germline V gene has CDR1 LNHDA and CDR2 SQIVND (reference sequence). The trim removed 10 bases at V and 7 bases at J, leaving 12 bases unmatched. This CDR3 has 14 residues. The CDR3 sequence is CATKKTGVGEKLFF. CDR3 nucleotide sequence: TGTGCCACAAAAAAAACAGGGGTCGGTGAAAAACTGTTTTTT. Drawing the rest from reference TRBV19 and TRBJ1-4, the complete variable domain is DGGITQSPKYLFRKEGQNVTLSCEQNLNHDAMYWYRQDPGQGLRLIYYSQIVNDFQKGDIAEGYSVSREKKESFPLTVTSAQKNPTAFYLCATKKTGVGEKLFFGSGTQLSVL.

The chain carries TRBV7-9 and TRBJ1-1; TRBD1 matches at 7 bases. Germline CDR1 is SEHNR and CDR2 is FQNEAQ (reference sequence). V was pared by 3 bases and J by 1 base, with 8 bases of the junction left unmatched. CDR3 size: 16 residues. The CDR3, as DNA: TGTGCCAGCAGCTTCCCTAACAGGGGAAGGAACACTGAAGCTTTCTTT. This sequence encodes CASSFPNRGRNTEAFF.

This clone was seen repeatedly, ten times or more. The chain is built from TRBV7-9 and TRBJ2-2; D ambiguous. Trimming stripped 1 base from V and 5 bases from J, with 8 bases between. Looked up from germline, CDR1 is SEHNR and CDR2 is FQNEAQ (reference sequence). The CDR3 loop spans 14 amino acids. The CDR3 loop reads CASSLVVATGELFF. The CDR3 DNA sequence: TGTGCCAGCAGCTTAGTAGTAGCAACCGGGGAGCTGTTTTTT.

The chain uses TRBV19 and TRBJ1-2; D gene unclear. The length of the CDR3 is 12 residues. Trimming stripped 2 bases from V and 2 bases from J, with 3 bases between. CDR1 LNHDA and CDR2 SQIVND come from the germline V gene (reference sequence). The CDR3 DNA follows: TGTGCCAGTAGTATACTGAACTATGGCTACACCTTC. Translation: CASSILNYGYTF.

The chain joins TRBV19 to TRBJ1-1; D is undetermined. Germline V gene lookup returns CDR1 LNHDA and CDR2 SQIVND (reference sequence). The ends were cut back, 3 bases at V and 0 bases at J, with 11 bases in the middle. This CDR3 has 15 amino acids. The CDR3 reads CASSIGDGVNTEAFF. CDR3 nucleotide sequence: TGTGCCAGTAGTATCGGGGATGGGGTGAACACTGAAGCTTTCTTT.

J is TRBJ2-7 and V is TRBV6-5, with TRBD1 matching 9 bases. This CDR3 has 15 amino acids. CDR1 MNHEY and CDR2 SVGAGI come from the germline V gene. V shed 6 bases and J 1 base; nucleotides not matched to a gene: 7. CDR3 residues: CASRLTGGSSYEQYF. The DNA of the CDR3 is TGTGCCAGCAGGCTGACAGGGGGGAGTTCCTACGAGCAGTACTTC.

This chain joins TRBV6-1 and TRBJ2-7; no clear D. The CDR3 totals 14 residues. The V gene's germline CDR1 is MNHNS and CDR2 SASEGT. V lost 6 bases and J lost 2, with 14 bases in between. The CDR3 region is CASRETGITYEQYF. CDR3 coding DNA: TGTGCCAGCAGGGAGACGGGTATAACCTACGAGCAGTACTTC.

The chain carries TRBV19 and TRBJ2-3; 8 bases map to TRBD2. Trimming cost V 5 bases and J 5 bases; bases outside gene matches: 12. Per germline, CDR1 LNHDA and CDR2 SQIVND (reference sequence). The CDR3 has 16 residues. This chain's CDR3 is CASSPRGAGRQDTQYF. Written as DNA, the CDR3 is TGTGCCAGTAGTCCGCGGGGGGCGGGGCGACAAGATACGCAGTATTTT. Drawing the rest from reference TRBV19 and TRBJ2-3, the complete variable domain is DGGITQSPKYLFRKEGQNVTLSCEQNLNHDAMYWYRQDPGQGLRLIYYSQIVNDFQKGDIAEGYSVSREKKESFPLTVTSAQKNPTAFYLCASSPRGAGRQDTQYFGPGTRLTVL.

In DNA, the CDR3 is TGTGCCAGCAGTTTACACAGGGACAATTCACCCCTCCACTTT. This codes for CASSLHRDNSPLHF. The chain couples TRBV28 to TRBJ1-6; D might be TRBD1 (6 bases). V lost 2 bases, J lost 7 bases, and 9 bases lay in between. There are 14 residues in the CDR3. The germline gives CDR1 MDHEN, CDR2 SYDVKM.

The chain has TRBV5-8 and TRBJ2-3; possibly TRBD2 for D (6 bases). V lost 1 base and J lost 1, with 10 bases in between. The CDR3 runs to 15 residues. The germline V gene encodes CDR1 SGHTS and CDR2 YDEGEE. The DNA for the CDR3 is TGTGCCAGCAGCTTGCGCGGAGGGGGCACAGATACGCAGTATTTT. Residues: CASSLRGGGTDTQYF. Full variable domain (remainder filled in from reference TRBV5-8 and TRBJ2-3): EAGVTQSPTHLIKTRGQQATLRCSPISGHTSVYWYQQALGLGLQFLLWYDEGEERNRGNFPPRFSGRQFPNYSSELNVNALELEDSALYLCASSLRGGGTDTQYFGPGTRLTVL.

The chain is built from TRBV15 and TRBJ1-5, with D tentatively TRBD1 (5 bases). Germline CDR1 and CDR2: LNHNV and YYDKDF (reference sequence). Trimming shortened V by 6 bases and J by 9 bases, and 15 bases separated the two germline ends. The CDR3 is 13 amino acids. CDR3 bases: TGTGCCACCAGAAGGGAGGGTACAGGGCCCCAGCATTTT. Translated: CATRREGTGPQHF.

The chain is built from TRBV27 and TRBJ1-3; D is unclear. The CDR3 consists of 13 residues. Germline assignment: CDR1 MNHEY and CDR2 SMNVEV (reference sequence). V was clipped by 6 bases and J by 4 bases, with 10 bases between them. In nucleotides, the CDR3 is TGTGCCAGCAGCTTGGGGAGGGGAAACACCATATATTTT. Protein sequence: CASSLGRGNTIYF.

The chain combines TRBV7-3 with TRBJ2-7, with TRBD2 matching over 12 bases. This CDR3 spans 15 amino acids. The V segment lost 6 bases and the J segment 1 base; nucleotides outside the gene matches: 4. Germline CDR1 SGHTA, CDR2 FQGTGA. The CDR3 loop reads CASSRLAGASYEQYF. CDR3 nucleotide sequence: TGTGCCAGCAGTCGACTAGCGGGAGCTTCCTACGAGCAGTACTTC.

V usage is TRBV9 and J usage is TRBJ2-3; 13 bases match TRBD2. This CDR3 spans 15 amino acids. The junction had 0 bases not matched to a gene; V was cut back by 0 bases and J by 5 bases. CDR1 is SGDLS and CDR2 is YYNGEE in the germline V gene. CDR3 residues: CASSVGTSGRDTQYF. Here the CDR3 DNA reads TGTGCCAGCAGCGTAGGGACTAGCGGGAGAGATACGCAGTATTTT.

CDR3 DNA: TGTGCCAGCAGCCCCACTAGCGGGAGTAACATTCAGTACTTC. Translation: CASSPTSGSNIQYF. The rearrangement uses TRBV7-9 and TRBJ2-4, with TRBD2 matching over 11 bases. Germline lookup yields CDR1 SEHNR and CDR2 FQNEAQ (reference sequence). The V gene end was trimmed by 5 bases and the J gene end by 7 bases; junction bases not matched to a gene: 4. The CDR3 totals 14 residues.

This clone appeared once. The chain couples TRBV29-1 to TRBJ2-2, with 10 positions matching TRBD2. There are 14 residues in the CDR3. The V and J ends lost 4 bases and 6 bases, in that order; junction bases with no gene match: 5. In germline, CDR1 is SQVTM, CDR2 ANQGSEA. The CDR3 reads CSVVLAGVPGELFF. In DNA form, the CDR3 reads TGCAGCGTTGTGCTAGCGGGAGTCCCCGGGGAGCTGTTTTTT.

The chain is built from TRBV5-5 and TRBJ2-1; 15 bases are a match to TRBD2. Germline loops: CDR1 SGHKS, CDR2 YYEKEE (reference sequence). This CDR3 is 17 amino acids long. The V gene end was trimmed by 4 bases and the J gene end by 5 bases; junction bases not matched to a gene: 7. This CDR3 is CASSRTSGRGFDNEQFF. The CDR3 DNA is TGTGCCAGCAGCCGGACTAGCGGGAGGGGTTTTGACAATGAGCAGTTCTTC.

The chain carries TRBV5-4 and TRBJ2-7; TRBD1 aligns across 7 bases. Germline trimming cut 4 bases from V and 0 bases from J; bases unmatched to any gene: 4. The germline V gene encodes CDR1 SGHNT and CDR2 YYREEE (reference sequence). The CDR3 totals 14 residues. The CDR3 region is CASSLTGDSYEQYF. The CDR3 nucleotides are TGTGCCAGCAGCCTCACAGGGGACTCCTACGAGCAGTACTTC.

The J gene is TRBJ2-7, the V gene TRBV4-2, with D unresolved. The germline V and J ends were trimmed by 0 bases and 2 bases, with 11 bases remaining between them. The CDR3 covers 15 residues. Germline CDR1 is LGHNA and CDR2 is YNFKEQ. CDR3 sequence: CASSQDLTLPYEQYF. The CDR3 region has the DNA TGTGCCAGCAGCCAAGACCTGACTCTCCCCTACGAGCAGTACTTC.